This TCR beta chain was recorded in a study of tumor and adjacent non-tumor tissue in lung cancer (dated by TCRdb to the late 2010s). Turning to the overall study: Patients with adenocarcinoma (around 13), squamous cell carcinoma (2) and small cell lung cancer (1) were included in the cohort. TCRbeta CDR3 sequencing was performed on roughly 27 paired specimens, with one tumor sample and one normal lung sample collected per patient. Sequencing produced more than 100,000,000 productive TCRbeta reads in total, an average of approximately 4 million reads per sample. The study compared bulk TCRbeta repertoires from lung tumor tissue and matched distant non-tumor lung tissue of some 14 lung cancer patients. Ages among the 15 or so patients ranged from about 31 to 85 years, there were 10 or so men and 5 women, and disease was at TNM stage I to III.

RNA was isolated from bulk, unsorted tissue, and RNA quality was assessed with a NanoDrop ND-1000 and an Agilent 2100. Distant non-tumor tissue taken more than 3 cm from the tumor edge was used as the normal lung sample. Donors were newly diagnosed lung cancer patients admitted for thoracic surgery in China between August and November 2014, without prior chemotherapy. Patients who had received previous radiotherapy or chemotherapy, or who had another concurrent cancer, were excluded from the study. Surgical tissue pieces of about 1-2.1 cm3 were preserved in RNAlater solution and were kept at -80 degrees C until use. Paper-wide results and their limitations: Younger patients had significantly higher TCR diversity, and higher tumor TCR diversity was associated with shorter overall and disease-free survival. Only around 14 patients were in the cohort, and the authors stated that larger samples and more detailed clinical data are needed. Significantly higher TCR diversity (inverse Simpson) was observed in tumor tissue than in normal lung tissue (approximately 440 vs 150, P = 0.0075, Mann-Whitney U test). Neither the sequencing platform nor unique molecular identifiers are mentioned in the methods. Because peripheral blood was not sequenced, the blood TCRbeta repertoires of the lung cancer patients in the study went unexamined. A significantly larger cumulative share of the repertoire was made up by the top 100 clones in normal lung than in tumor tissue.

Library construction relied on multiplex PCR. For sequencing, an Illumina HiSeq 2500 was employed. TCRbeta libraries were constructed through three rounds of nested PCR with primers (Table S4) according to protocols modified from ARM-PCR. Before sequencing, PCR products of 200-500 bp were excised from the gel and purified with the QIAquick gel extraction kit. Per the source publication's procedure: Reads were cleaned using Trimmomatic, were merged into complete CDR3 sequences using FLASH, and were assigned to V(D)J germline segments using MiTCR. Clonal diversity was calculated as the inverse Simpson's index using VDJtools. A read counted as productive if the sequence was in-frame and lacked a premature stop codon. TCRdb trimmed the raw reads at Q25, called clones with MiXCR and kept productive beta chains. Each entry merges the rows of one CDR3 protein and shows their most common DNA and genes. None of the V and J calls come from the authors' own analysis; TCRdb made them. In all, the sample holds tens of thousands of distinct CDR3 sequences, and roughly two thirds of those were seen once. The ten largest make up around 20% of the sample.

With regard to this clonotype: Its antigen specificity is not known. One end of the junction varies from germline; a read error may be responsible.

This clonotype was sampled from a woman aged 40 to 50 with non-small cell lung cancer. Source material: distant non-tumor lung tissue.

DNA sequence: TGTTCCAGCAGCCTAGACCGACAAGGCTACGCCTTC. This codes for CSSSLDRQGYAF. The rearrangement combines TRBV11-2 with TRBJ1-2; no D segment can be confidently identified. Counted from cysteine to phenylalanine, this CDR3 has 12 amino acids. Only the CDR3 portion is preserved as DNA: 36 bases, with reading frame beginning at the first base. In the germline V gene, CDR1 corresponds to SGHAT and CDR2 to FQNNGV. The reference TRBV11-2 and TRBJ1-2 proteins fill in what lies around the CDR3, so the full variable domain reads EAGVAQSPRYKIIEKRQSVAFWCNPISGHATLYWYQQILGQGPKLLIQFQNNGVVDDSQLPKDRFSAERLKGVDSTLKIQPAKLEDSAVYLCSSSLDRQGYAFGSGTRLTVV.